This T cell receptor (beta chain) was sequenced during a study of regulatory and conventional T cells in RAG deficiency. Conventional CD4+ T cells were sorted from blood as CD25-low CD127-high cells. The protocol was immunoSEQ multiplex PCR, while the TCRdb copy is restricted to in-frame clones and leaves out a portion. The sample records 20,000 to 25,000 clones, roughly 96% being singletons. A word on this clone: Antigen: not known.

Study results and caveats: In Omenn syndrome, sorted "Tregs" may be peripherally activated cells. Patient subsets had shorter CDR3s; Omenn Treg-Tconv overlap exceeded 90%. Shannon entropy was markedly lower and Simpson indices higher in RAG-deficient patients than control T-cell subsets.

The V and J ends lost 6 bases and 4 bases, in that order; junction bases with no gene match: 7. The V gene's germline CDR1 is MNHEY and CDR2 SMNVEV (reference sequence). The CDR3 has 14 amino acids. This sample was shared with a second study, whose subject was regulatory T cells. That source notes: Amplification used 52 TRBV primers and 13 TRBJ primers. In patients, unique TRB V-J pairs were restricted and V/J usage skewed, especially in Tregs.

This receptor was obtained from a human donor in good health. This chain links TRBV27 with TRBJ2-7; 9 positions match TRBD1. The sample consisted of CD25- CD4+ T cells sorted from blood. The CDR3 sequence: CASSRTGEWYEQYF. The CDR3 DNA follows: TGTGCCAGCAGCCGGACAGGGGAATGGTACGAGCAGTACTTC.